This paragraph reports one T cell receptor (beta chain). This clone appeared a few times. Its antigen is not yet known. The input lacks base qualities; no much larger clone sits a single base away. This specimen comes from a study of beta chain features in type 1 diabetes (dated by TCRdb to between 2017 and 2018). Regarding the research as a whole: No differences in mean age, gender distribution, total cell number or subset yield were found between patients and healthy donors. Across all samples, 90 million to 130 million sorted cells were examined, and cell number per subset correlated strongly with RNA yield. The study compared the TCRB repertoires of sorted circulating CD4+ T cell subsets in recently diagnosed type 1 diabetes patients with those in matched healthy donors. Regulatory and stem cell-like memory subsets were obtained from only 8 patients and about 8 healthy donors, while naive and central memory subsets were obtained from all 28 donors.

According to the germline V gene, CDR1 reads MDHEN and CDR2 reads SYDVKM. V is pared back by 10 bases and J by 3 bases, with 16 bases lying between the germline termini. The CDR3 spans 13 residues, from the cysteine through the phenylalanine. Just CDR3 DNA is preserved here, 39 bases in frame from base 1. The study at large found these results: At VDJ recombination sites, type 1 diabetes patients had fewer insertions and more deleted nucleotides, which implies abnormalities in thymic rearrangement. Because cDNA was sequenced instead of genomic DNA, activated cells with high expression could be over-represented, although the groups did not differ in activation or CD3 levels. Shorter templates might have been favored by PCR, but patient and control samples were amplified and corrected together, so both groups would have been affected equally by any skew. Naive, central memory and regulatory TCRB repertoires appeared more similar among patients than among healthy donors. Because small numbers of individuals were included in the HLA sub-analyses, any influence of HLA type on TCRB rearrangement was left unresolved. Type 1 diabetes patients showed a moderate but significant shortening of TCRB CDR3 length in all four CD4+ subsets.

All of the isolated RNA was reverse transcribed with the High Capacity cDNA Reverse Transcription Kit, so expressed TCRB transcripts were sequenced. Deep immunoSEQ sequencing was performed on naive, central memory and regulatory T cell samples, with an average of roughly 3.5 million total reads per sample. Sorted cells were lysed in RLT buffer and RNA was extracted with DNase-treated RNeasy Micro or Mini kits, depending on cell number. To prevent cross-contamination, each cell subset was processed individually, whereas patient and healthy donor samples were processed jointly. TCRB sequences were amplified from cDNA with the immunoSEQ multiplex PCR, producing 87-bp fragments spanning the CDR3 region. Sequencing of the amplicons was performed on the Illumina HiSeq platform. The original methods were these. Synthetic template baselines were used to correct PCR bias computationally, reads within Hamming distance 2 were collapsed, and singletons that could not be merged were discarded. By aligning reads against IMGT, V, D and J genes, CDR3 length, and insertions or deletions at six rearrangement sites were assigned. Within each subset, clonotype counts were normalized to the number of sorted cells before true diversity and Gini coefficients were calculated with the tcR R package. The overlap coefficient, calculated on TCRB nucleotide sequences, was used to quantify repertoire sharing. Out-of-frame TCRB sequences from naive cells were analyzed as a proxy for the pre-selection repertoire. This immuneACCESS table, as held by TCRdb, lists in-frame sequences with V and J called but not all clones. Of the missing ones, under half trace to an unresolved V gene in checked studies; the others have no known cause. The V and J calls and clone size are taken from that table; D and trimming were inferred from the DNA. This sample lists some 240,000 clones; approximately 16% were detected once. The ten biggest clones cover roughly 0.08% of the sample.

From each donor, a single peripheral blood sample of around 0.12 L on average was drawn into heparinised tubes. A BD FACSAria II and a panel including CD45RO, CCR7, CD25, CD127, CD95 and CD27 were used to sort naive, central memory, regulatory and stem cell-like memory CD4+ T cells. Every sorted population had a purity above 95%. PBMCs were isolated right away by Lymphoprep density gradient centrifugation and were stained directly, without culture. So that batch effects would be minimized, each experiment stained and sorted samples in pairs, pairing one healthy donor with one patient. The chain employs TRBV28 and TRBJ2-7, with TRBD1 as a weak D call on 7 bases. The clonotype comes from a man in his thirties or forties with type 1 diabetes. The sequenced sample consisted of naive CD4+ T cells from blood. The sample's cell subset or site label, decoded: true naive CD4+ T cells. The CDR3 corresponds to CAIRGDSSYEQYF. The DNA is as follows: TGTGCCATCAGGGGGGACTCAAGCTACGAGCAGTACTTC.